The rows below give T cell receptor beta chains drawn from one sample of a study of blood T cell repertoires in COVID-19. Generated by immunoSEQ multiplex PCR, the TCRdb table keeps only in-frame clones and is missing some. The sample has 120,000 or so clones, over 70% seen once; the top ten hold 3.8%. The sample consisted of peripheral blood. The source of these receptors is a woman aged 50 to 60 with acute or convalescent COVID-19. Both conserved end residues are part of each CDR3. Fields, in order: CDR3 DNA, CDR3 protein, clone size, V gene, J gene, D gene. A D gene is named only where the DNA matches it firmly. Clone sizes are given selectively: once, few, many, or a class where the clone is expanded.

TGTGCCAGCAGCCCGGACAGGGGAAGGCATCAGCCCCAGCATTTT,CASSPDRGRHQPQHF,NA,TRBV4-2,TRBJ1-5,TRBD1
TGTGCCAGCTCTCCCGGGACACTCTCTTCACCCCTCCACTTT,CASSPGTLSSPLHF,NA,TRBV18,TRBJ1-6,NA
TGTGCCAGCAAGGGGTATAGCAATCAGCCCCAGCATTTT,CASKGYSNQPQHF,NA,TRBV2,TRBJ1-5,NA
TGCAGCGCTAACGGGGGGGATAGTGGCTACACCTTC,CSANGGDSGYTF,NA,TRBV29-1,TRBJ1-2,NA
TGCGCCAGCAGCTTGGGTCCGCAGGGGGCCGACACCGGGGAGCTGTTTTTT,CASSLGPQGADTGELFF,NA,TRBV5-1,TRBJ2-2,TRBD1
TGTGCCAGCTCACCAGATACAGGGTCGCCCCAGCATTTT,CASSPDTGSPQHF,NA,TRBV18,TRBJ1-5,NA
TGTGCCAGCAGTTACGATAGTTACAATGAGCAGTTCTTC,CASSYDSYNEQFF,NA,TRBV6-6,TRBJ2-1,NA
TGTGCCAGCAGCCAAGGGCAGGGAGGTCAGCCCCAGCATTTT,CASSQGQGGQPQHF,NA,TRBV3-1/TRBV3-2,TRBJ1-5,NA
TGTGCCAGCAGTTTGGCAACTAGCGGGGCGCGGGGCACAGATACGCAGTATTTT,CASSLATSGARGTDTQYF,NA,TRBV28,TRBJ2-3,TRBD2
TGTGCCAGCTCACCACTCAGGGGTGCCCAAGAGACCCAGTACTTC,CASSPLRGAQETQYF,NA,TRBV18,TRBJ2-5,NA
TGTGCCAGCAGTGCCGGGGGTGGGGTGAACACTGAAGCTTTCTTT,CASSAGGGVNTEAFF,NA,TRBV6-2/TRBV6-3,TRBJ1-1,NA
TGTGCCAGCAGCCGCCCCGACAGGGAAACCCTCAATGAGCAGTTCTTC,CASSRPDRETLNEQFF,NA,TRBV7-9,TRBJ2-1,TRBD1
TGTGCCAGCAGCTTAGAGCCCGGCACTGAAGCTTTCTTT,CASSLEPGTEAFF,NA,TRBV11-3,TRBJ1-1,NA
TGTGCCAGCAGTAAGGGACAGCGCGGCTACACCTTC,CASSKGQRGYTF,NA,TRBV6-5,TRBJ1-2,TRBD1
TGTGCCAGCGTTCCTGTTACAGGGTATGGCTACACCTTC,CASVPVTGYGYTF,NA,TRBV3-1/TRBV3-2,TRBJ1-2,NA
TGTGCCAGCAGCAAGGCCCTTTGCTCTGAAGCTTTCTTT,CASSKALCSEAFF,NA,TRBV21-1,TRBJ1-1,NA
TGTGCCAGCGCCATCGACAGGGGGCAAACCTACACCTTC,CASAIDRGQTYTF,NA,TRBV7-3,TRBJ1-2,TRBD1
TGCAGCGTTGAAGATCTTAAAGCCCGCGGCCTAGCGGGAGTAAATGAGCAGTTCTTC,CSVEDLKARGLAGVNEQFF,NA,TRBV29-1,TRBJ2-1,TRBD2
TGTGCCAGCAGTATCGGGGGGTTCTACGAGCAGTACTTC,CASSIGGFYEQYF,NA,TRBV6-5,TRBJ2-7,TRBD2
TGTGCCAGCAGCTCGAGGACAGTGACAGATACGCAGTATTTT,CASSSRTVTDTQYF,NA,TRBV5-4,TRBJ2-3,NA
TGTGCCAGTAGTATTTGGGAGGCCAGGGCGAACACTGAAGCTTTCTTT,CASSIWEARANTEAFF,NA,TRBV19,TRBJ1-1,NA
TGTGCCAGCAGTTACTCGAACAGGGGGAACTATGGCTACACCTTC,CASSYSNRGNYGYTF,few,TRBV6-6,TRBJ1-2,TRBD1
TGTGCCAGCAGCTCGAGCCGGGTGTTCGCTGAAGCTTTCTTT,CASSSSRVFAEAFF,NA,TRBV14,TRBJ1-1,NA
TGTGCCTGGAGTCTAAGCTCTGGGGCCAACGTCCTGACTTTC,CAWSLSSGANVLTF,NA,TRBV30,TRBJ2-6,NA
TGCAGCGTTGGACTTACGGGCGAGCAGTACTTC,CSVGLTGEQYF,NA,TRBV29-1,TRBJ2-7,NA
TGCAGTGCTAGTCCCGGGGGAACCTACACCTTC,CSASPGGTYTF,NA,TRBV20-1,TRBJ1-2,NA
TGTGCCAGCAGCCCTGAGAATACAGGGCTACAGACCCAGTACTTC,CASSPENTGLQTQYF,NA,TRBV13,TRBJ2-5,NA
TGTGCCAGCAGAGTAGCGGGGGTAGCCAAAAACATTCAGTACTTC,CASRVAGVAKNIQYF,NA,TRBV6-5,TRBJ2-4,TRBD2
TGTGCCAGCAGCGTGACAAGCAATCAGCCCCAGCATTTT,CASSVTSNQPQHF,few,TRBV5-5,TRBJ1-5,NA
TGTGCCAGTAGTACAGGGGTTGGCTCCTACGAGCAGTACTTC,CASSTGVGSYEQYF,NA,TRBV19,TRBJ2-7,NA
TGTGCCAGCAGACGACTAGCGGGAACAGATACGCAGTATTTT,CASRRLAGTDTQYF,NA,TRBV13,TRBJ2-3,TRBD2
TGTGCCAGTAGTCCTCGGGGGGATGAGCAGTTCTTC,CASSPRGDEQFF,NA,TRBV19,TRBJ2-1,TRBD2
TGTGCCAGTTCCCCCTATCAAGGGGGAGGGAATAATTCACCCCTCCACTTT,CASSPYQGGGNNSPLHF,NA,TRBV5-8,TRBJ1-6,NA
TGTGCCAGCAGTGGGGAGAGATCTGAAGCTTTCTTT,CASSGERSEAFF,NA,TRBV25-1,TRBJ1-1,NA
TGTGCCAGCAGCTTAGGGGCCAGGGGGGCAGATACGCAGTATTTT,CASSLGARGADTQYF,NA,TRBV7-9,TRBJ2-3,NA
TGCGCCAGCAGTGAGGCGAGTAGCGGAATCACAGATACGCAGTATTTT,CASSEASSGITDTQYF,NA,TRBV10-1,TRBJ2-3,NA
TGTGCCAGCACCCCGCTAGCGGGAGGGGAGACCCAGTACTTC,CASTPLAGGETQYF,NA,TRBV2,TRBJ2-5,TRBD2
TGTGCCAGCAGCCCTGACAGAACGAACACCGGGGAGCTGTTTTTT,CASSPDRTNTGELFF,NA,TRBV11-2,TRBJ2-2,NA
TGTGCCAGCAGTTTATTTGGGGGCCCTCATGGAAACACCATATATTTT,CASSLFGGPHGNTIYF,NA,TRBV28,TRBJ1-3,NA
TGTGCCAGCTCAAGGACCGGGACAGGGTCCGAAAAACTGTTTTTT,CASSRTGTGSEKLFF,NA,TRBV18,TRBJ1-4,TRBD1
TGTGCCAGCCTCGGGGGGGGCAATGAGCAGTTCTTC,CASLGGGNEQFF,NA,TRBV19,TRBJ2-1,TRBD2
TGTGCCAGCAGCCAAGGTGGCGCGGGGGGTTCAGATACGCAGTATTTT,CASSQGGAGGSDTQYF,NA,TRBV14,TRBJ2-3,TRBD2
TGTGCCAGCAGAGCCAGCGGGAGCGGGGGAAACGAGCAGTACTTC,CASRASGSGGNEQYF,NA,TRBV6-6,TRBJ2-7,TRBD2
TGTGCCACCAGTCAAACCCACAGGGGCAAGCTCTCTGAAGCTTTCTTT,CATSQTHRGKLSEAFF,NA,TRBV15,TRBJ1-1,TRBD1
TGTGCCAGCAGCTCCCCCAAATCCTACGAGCAGTACTTC,CASSSPKSYEQYF,NA,TRBV7-9,TRBJ2-7,NA
TGTGCCAGTAGTTGGGCCGACAGCACAGATACGCAGTATTTT,CASSWADSTDTQYF,NA,TRBV19,TRBJ2-3,NA
TGTGCCAGTAGTGTGCCGGGAGGCGTTTCAGATCAGCCCCAGCATTTT,CASSVPGGVSDQPQHF,NA,TRBV19,TRBJ1-5,NA
TGCGCCAGCAGCGCAGGACAGACGGAGACCCAGTACTTC,CASSAGQTETQYF,NA,TRBV5-1,TRBJ2-5,NA
TGTGCCAGCATATCATCTGGGACAGCAAACACTGAAGCTTTCTTT,CASISSGTANTEAFF,NA,TRBV28,TRBJ1-1,TRBD1
TGTGCCAGTAGTACCCGACAGACTTTAAACAATCAGCCCCAGCATTTT,CASSTRQTLNNQPQHF,NA,TRBV19,TRBJ1-5,NA
TGTGCCAGCAGCGTAGATGCGGGAGCCCACAATGAGCAGTTCTTC,CASSVDAGAHNEQFF,NA,TRBV9,TRBJ2-1,TRBD2
TGTGCCAGCAGAGGACAGTTCAACGAGCAGTACTTC,CASRGQFNEQYF,NA,TRBV12-3/TRBV12-4,TRBJ2-7,NA
TGTGCCAGCAGCGGGGACTCCGGAAACACCATATATTTT,CASSGDSGNTIYF,NA,TRBV2,TRBJ1-3,NA
TGTGCCAGCAGTAGTGGACAGGGACTCGGCTACACCTTC,CASSSGQGLGYTF,NA,TRBV28,TRBJ1-2,TRBD1
TGTGCCAGCAGCCAATCTGCGTATCAGCCCCAGCATTTT,CASSQSAYQPQHF,NA,TRBV3-1/TRBV3-2,TRBJ1-5,NA
TGTGCCAGCTCACCAACTTCGGGCCCGGGTAGCGGGAGGGTTACCTACGAGCAGTACTTC,CASSPTSGPGSGRVTYEQYF,NA,TRBV18,TRBJ2-7,TRBD2
TGTGCCAGCAGTTCCCCTAGCGGGTCCACGAGCCCTGAAGCTTTCTTT,CASSSPSGSTSPEAFF,NA,TRBV6-5,TRBJ1-1,NA
TGTGCCAGCAGGTTCGGGTCTAGCGGGGGGGCTAATGTCGGCATTCAGTACTTC,CASRFGSSGGANVGIQYF,NA,TRBV7-2,TRBJ2-4,TRBD2
TGTGCCAGTAGTACAGGGGCTACAGGGTTTGGGGAGCAGTACTTC,CASSTGATGFGEQYF,few,TRBV19,TRBJ2-7,NA